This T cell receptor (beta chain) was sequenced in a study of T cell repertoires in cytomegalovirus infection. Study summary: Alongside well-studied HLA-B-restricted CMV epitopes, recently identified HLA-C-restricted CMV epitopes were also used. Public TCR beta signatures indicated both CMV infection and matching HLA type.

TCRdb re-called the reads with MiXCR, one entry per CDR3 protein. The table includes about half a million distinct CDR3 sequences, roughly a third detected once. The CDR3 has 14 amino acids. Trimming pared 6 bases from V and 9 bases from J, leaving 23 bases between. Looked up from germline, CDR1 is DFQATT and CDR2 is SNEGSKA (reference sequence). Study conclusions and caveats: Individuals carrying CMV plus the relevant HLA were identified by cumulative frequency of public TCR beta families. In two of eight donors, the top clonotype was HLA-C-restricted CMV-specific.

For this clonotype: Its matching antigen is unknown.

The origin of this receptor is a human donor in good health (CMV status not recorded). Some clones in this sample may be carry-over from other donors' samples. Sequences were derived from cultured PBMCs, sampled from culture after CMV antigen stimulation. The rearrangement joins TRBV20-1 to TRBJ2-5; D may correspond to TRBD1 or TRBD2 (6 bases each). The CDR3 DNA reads TGCAGTGCCCAACGACAGGCCCGTCCGGGGGCCCAGTACTTC. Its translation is CSAQRQARPGAQYF.